The source of this TCR beta chain is a study of blood T cell repertoires in COVID-19. Turning to the study itself: Sources were T cells, B-cell-depleted T cells, or PBMCs; the material itself was cDNA or gDNA.

As originally analysed: Counts of nucleated cells, estimated from reference gene primer amplification, were obtained. Profiling relied on immunoSEQ multiplex PCR, and the TCRdb table lists in-frame clones only, not all of them. D and trimming come from the DNA, and the V and J calls and clone size come from that table. The data show roughly 350,000 clones, with roughly 90% seen just once and 3% to 4% held by the top ten. The CDR3 runs 15 residues. V shed 1 base, J shed 6 bases, and the junction held 7 bases outside the gene matches. Germline V gives CDR1 SGHTA, CDR2 FQGNSA. Sequencing used peripheral blood. The TCR originated in a woman in her fifties or sixties with active or convalescent COVID-19. The chain employs TRBV7-2 and TRBJ2-5; 8 nucleotides line up with TRBD2. CDR3 residues: CASSLDSGDKKTQYF. The DNA of the CDR3 is TGTGCCAGCAGCTTAGATAGCGGGGACAAGAAGACCCAGTACTTC.